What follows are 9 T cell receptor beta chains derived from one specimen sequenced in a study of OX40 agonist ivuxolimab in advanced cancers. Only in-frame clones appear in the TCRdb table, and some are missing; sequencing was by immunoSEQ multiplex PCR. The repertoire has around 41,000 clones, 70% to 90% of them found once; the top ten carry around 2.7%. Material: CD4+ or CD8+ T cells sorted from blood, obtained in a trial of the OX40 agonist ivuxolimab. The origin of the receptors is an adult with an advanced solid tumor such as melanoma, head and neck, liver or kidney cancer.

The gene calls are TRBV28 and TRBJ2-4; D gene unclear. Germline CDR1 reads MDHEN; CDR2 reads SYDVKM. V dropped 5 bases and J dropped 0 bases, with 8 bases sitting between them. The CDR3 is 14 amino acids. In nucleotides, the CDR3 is TGTGCCAGCAGTCCGCAGATAGCCAAAAACATTCAGTACTTC. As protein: CASSPQIAKNIQYF. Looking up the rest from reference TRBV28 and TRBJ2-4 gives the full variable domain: DVKVTQSSRYLVKRTGEKVFLECVQDMDHENMFWYRQDPGLGLRLIYFSYDVKMKEKGDIPEGYSVSREKKERFSLILESASTNQTSMYLCASSPQIAKNIQYFGAGTRLSVL.

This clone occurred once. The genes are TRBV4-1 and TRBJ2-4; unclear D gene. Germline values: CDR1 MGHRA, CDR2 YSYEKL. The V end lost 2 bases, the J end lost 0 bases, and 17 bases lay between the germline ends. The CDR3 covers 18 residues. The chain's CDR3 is CASSQSQVRLLAKNIQYF. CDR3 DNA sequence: TGCGCCAGCAGCCAAAGTCAAGTTCGCTTACTAGCCAAAAACATTCAGTACTTC.

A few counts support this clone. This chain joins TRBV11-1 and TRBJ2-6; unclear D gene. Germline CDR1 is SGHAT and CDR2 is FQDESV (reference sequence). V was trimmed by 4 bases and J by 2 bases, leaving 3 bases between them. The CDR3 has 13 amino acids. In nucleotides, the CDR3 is TGTGCCAGCAGCTGGACTGGGGCCAACGTCCTGACTTTC. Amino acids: CASSWTGANVLTF.

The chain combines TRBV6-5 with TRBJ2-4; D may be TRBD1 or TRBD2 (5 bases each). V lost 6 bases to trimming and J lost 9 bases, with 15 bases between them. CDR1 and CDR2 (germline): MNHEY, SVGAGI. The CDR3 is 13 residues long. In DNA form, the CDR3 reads TGTGCCAGCAGCACGACTCGGGACGGCATTCAGTACTTC. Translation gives CASSTTRDGIQYF.

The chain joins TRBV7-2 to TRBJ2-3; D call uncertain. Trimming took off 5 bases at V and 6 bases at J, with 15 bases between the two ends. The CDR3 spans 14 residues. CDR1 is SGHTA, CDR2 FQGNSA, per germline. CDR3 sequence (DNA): TGTGCCAGCAGCCTCAGACATTTACAGGATACGCAGTATTTT. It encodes CASSLRHLQDTQYF. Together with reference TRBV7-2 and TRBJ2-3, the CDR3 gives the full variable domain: GAGVSQSPSNKVTEKGKDVELRCDPISGHTALYWYRQSLGQGLEFLIYFQGNSAPDKSGLPSDRFSAERTGGSVSTLTIQRTQQEDSAVYLCASSLRHLQDTQYFGPGTRLTVL.

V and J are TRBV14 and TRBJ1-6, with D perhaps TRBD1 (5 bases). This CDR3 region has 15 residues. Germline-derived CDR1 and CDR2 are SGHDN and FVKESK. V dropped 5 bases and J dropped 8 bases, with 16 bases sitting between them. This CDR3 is CASSGTVNSYSPLHF. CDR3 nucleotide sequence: TGTGCCAGCAGCGGGACGGTAAACTCGTATTCACCCCTCCACTTT.

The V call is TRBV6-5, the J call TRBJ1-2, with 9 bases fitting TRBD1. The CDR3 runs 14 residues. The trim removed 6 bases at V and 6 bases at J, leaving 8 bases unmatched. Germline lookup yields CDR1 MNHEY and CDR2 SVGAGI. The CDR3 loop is CASRPYRGRDGYTF. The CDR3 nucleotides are TGTGCCAGCAGACCATACAGGGGGCGGGATGGCTACACCTTC.

CDR3 in amino acids: CASSSSWAGDYNEQFF. The CDR3 DNA sequence: TGTGCCAGCAGCTCAAGTTGGGCGGGAGACTACAATGAGCAGTTCTTC. The chain recombines TRBV9 with TRBJ2-1; TRBD2 aligns across 7 bases. CDR3 length: 16 amino acids. The trim removed 4 bases at V and 3 bases at J, leaving 10 bases unmatched. The germline V gene has CDR1 SGDLS and CDR2 YYNGEE.

CDR3 sequence (DNA): TGTGCCAGCAGCTTAACGCTGAACACCGGGGAGCTGTTTTTT. Its translation is CASSLTLNTGELFF. This chain joins TRBV5-4 and TRBJ2-2; D is unclear. Trimming left V 2 bases short and J 1 base short, with 6 bases between. CDR3 length equals 14 residues. CDR1 SGHNT and CDR2 YYREEE come from the germline V gene (reference sequence).